The T cell receptor (beta chain) under discussion was sequenced for a study of T cells in tuberculosis. Study background: T cells were selected with CD1B tetramers loaded with glucose monomycolate. IGRA-negative adolescents, IGRA-positive adolescents with latent tuberculosis and adults with active tuberculosis formed this South African cohort. Whole-study findings and limits: GMM-specific TCRs were nearer to active tuberculosis alpha repertoires, suggesting expansion.

Of note for this clone: What it binds is not known.

The time point denotes: new active TB diagnosis, blood taken before or within 7 days of starting treatment. The protocol was immunoSEQ multiplex PCR, while the TCRdb copy is restricted to in-frame clones and leaves out a portion. The table lists 30,000 to 35,000 clones, approximately 93% of them singletons. The V gene's germline CDR1 is MDHEN and CDR2 SYDVKM. V shed 5 bases and J 2 bases; nucleotides not matched to a gene: 9. The CDR3 spans 17 residues. This chain links TRBV28 with TRBJ2-3; the match to TRBD2 covers 11 bases. Here the sequenced sample was PBMCs, taken at tuberculosis diagnosis. This clonotype was obtained from an adult with tuberculosis. This CDR3 is CASSHAGTSGPTDTQYF. The CDR3 DNA sequence: TGTGCCAGCAGTCACGCCGGGACTAGCGGTCCCACAGATACGCAGTATTTT.